This TCR beta chain was found in a study of T cell responses to AZD1222 COVID-19 vaccine. Details on this clone: What it binds is not known.

General study points: Seropositive status at baseline applied to only five or six AZD1222 recipients. Increased Spike-specific TCR breadth and depth were observed after two AZD1222 doses.

Germline CDR1 reads MNHNS; CDR2 reads SASEGT. V gave up 2 bases and J gave up 7 bases, with 9 bases separating them. The CDR3 extends over 13 amino acids. Sequencing used immunoSEQ multiplex PCR; TCRdb keeps in-frame clones, though not all of them. Altogether some 65,000 clones are present, about four fifths being singletons, with the ten largest covering 23%. The TCR originated in an adult in good health. This specimen was peripheral blood, taken on day 0 of MenACWY control vaccination. This sequence joins TRBV6-1 and TRBJ2-1, with D hard to call. CDR3 sequence reads: CASSEIVGNEQFF. DNA of the CDR3: TGTGCCAGCAGTGAAATCGTTGGGAATGAGCAGTTCTTC.